This TCR beta chain was sequenced in a study of T cell repertoires in cytomegalovirus infection. General observations from the study: Carriers of CMV plus the relevant HLA were identified by cumulative public TCR beta family frequency.

TCRdb reprocessed the reads with MiXCR, giving one entry per CDR3 protein. The sample records around 770,000 distinct CDR3 sequences, roughly 29% being singletons. Losses at the gene ends were 5 bases for V and 3 bases for J; bases not matched to a gene: 7. Germline CDR1 and CDR2: SNHLY and FYNNEI. The CDR3 length is 15 residues. About this clonotype: What it binds is not known.

The sample consisted of cultured CD8+ T cells from PBMCs, taken from culture after CMV antigen stimulation. This sequence originates from a human donor in good health (CMV status not recorded). Some clones in this sample may be carry-over from other donors' samples. The chain uses TRBV2 and TRBJ2-1; 7 nucleotides line up with TRBD2. This CDR3 reads CASSRSGAVYNEQFF. For the CDR3, the DNA is TGTGCCAGCAGTCGAAGCGGGGCGGTCTACAATGAGCAGTTCTTC.